What follows are 5 T cell receptor beta chains derived from one specimen sequenced in a study of blood T cell repertoires in COVID-19. Repertoires were generated with immunoSEQ multiplex PCR, while TCRdb's copy carries only in-frame clones and drops some. This sample carries 470,000 or so clones, 87% of them seen once, and the ten largest clones take over 1.5%. The sequencing input was PBMCs or T cells enriched from blood (not recorded which). These receptors all come from a woman under 30 with acute COVID-19.

The J gene is TRBJ1-3, the V gene TRBV6-5; the D is unclear. Germline values: CDR1 MNHEY, CDR2 SVGAGI. The CDR3 consists of 14 residues. V was cut by 6 bases and J by 7 bases, with 16 bases left in between. CDR3 loop: CASSPETVRNTIYF. The CDR3 DNA reads as TGTGCCAGCAGCCCGGAGACGGTGAGGAACACCATATATTTT.

The chain joins TRBV29-1 to TRBJ2-5; 7 bases map to TRBD1. The germline V gene has CDR1 SQVTM and CDR2 ANQGSEA. After removal of 4 bases from V and 2 bases from J, the junction contained 7 bases not matched to a gene. The CDR3 spans 14 residues. The CDR3 reads CSVGQGSGQETQYF. CDR3 in DNA: TGCAGCGTTGGACAGGGTAGTGGACAAGAGACCCAGTACTTC.

The CDR3: CASTIKQGAYGYTF. CDR3 DNA: TGTGCCAGCACCATCAAACAGGGGGCCTATGGCTACACCTTC. V gene TRBV5-5 combines with J gene TRBJ1-2; 9 bases are shared with TRBD1. CDR1 is SGHKS, CDR2 YYEKEE, per germline (reference sequence). The CDR3 is 14 residues long. Trimming cost V 6 bases and J 4 bases; bases outside gene matches: 7.

This clone was seen just once. This chain connects TRBV12-2 to TRBJ2-7; TRBD2 reflects the table's D call only, with no check against the DNA. TRBV12-2 is described as a pseudogene. The CDR3 consists of 12 residues. In DNA, the CDR3 is TGTGCAAGTCGCTTAGTTTGCGGCGAGCAGTACTTC. This encodes CASRLVCGEQYF.

The rearrangement joins TRBV10-3 to TRBJ2-1; 8 positions match TRBD2. CDR1 is ENHRY, CDR2 SYGVKD, per germline. This CDR3 is built from 15 residues. Unmatched junction bases numbered 4, after V lost 3 bases and J lost 3 bases. CDR3 DNA: TGTGCCATCAGTGAAGCGGGAGTAGTCTACAATGAGCAGTTCTTC. Translation gives CAISEAGVVYNEQFF.